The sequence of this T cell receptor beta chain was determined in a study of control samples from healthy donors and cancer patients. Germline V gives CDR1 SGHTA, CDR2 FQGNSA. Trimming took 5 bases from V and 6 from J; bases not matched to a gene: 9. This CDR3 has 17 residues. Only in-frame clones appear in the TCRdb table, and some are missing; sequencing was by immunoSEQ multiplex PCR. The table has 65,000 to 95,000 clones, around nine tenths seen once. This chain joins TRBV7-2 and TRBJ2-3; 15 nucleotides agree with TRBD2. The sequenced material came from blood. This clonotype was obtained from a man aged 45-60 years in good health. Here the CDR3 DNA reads TGTGCCAGCAGCGCCCCGGGACTAGCGGGGGGTAAGGATACGCAGTATTTT. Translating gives CASSAPGLAGGKDTQYF.